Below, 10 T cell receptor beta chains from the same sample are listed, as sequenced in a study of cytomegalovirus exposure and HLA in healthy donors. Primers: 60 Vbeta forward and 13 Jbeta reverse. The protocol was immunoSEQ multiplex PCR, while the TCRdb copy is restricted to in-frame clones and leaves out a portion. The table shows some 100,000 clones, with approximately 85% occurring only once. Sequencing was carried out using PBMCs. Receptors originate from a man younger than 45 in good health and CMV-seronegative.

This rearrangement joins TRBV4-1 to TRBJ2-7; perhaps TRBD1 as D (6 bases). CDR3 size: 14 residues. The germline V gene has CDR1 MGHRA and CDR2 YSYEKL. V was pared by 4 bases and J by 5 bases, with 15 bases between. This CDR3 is CASSPVKGVDEQYF. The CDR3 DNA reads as TGCGCCAGCAGCCCCGTAAAGGGGGTGGACGAGCAGTACTTC.

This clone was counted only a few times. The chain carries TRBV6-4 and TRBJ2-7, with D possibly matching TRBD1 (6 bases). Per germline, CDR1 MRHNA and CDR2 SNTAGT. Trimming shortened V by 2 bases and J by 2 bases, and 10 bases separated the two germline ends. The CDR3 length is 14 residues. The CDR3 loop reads CASSDRQAPYEQYF. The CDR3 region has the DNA TGTGCCAGCAGTGACCGACAGGCTCCCTACGAGCAGTACTTC.

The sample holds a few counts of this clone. CDR3 sequence (DNA): TGCGCCAGCAGCATCGACAGGGGGCGCATTCAGTACTTC. This gives the protein CASSIDRGRIQYF. The rearrangement joins TRBV5-1 to TRBJ2-4; 10 nucleotides line up with TRBD1. The V and J ends lost 4 bases and 9 bases, in that order; junction bases with no gene match: 4. This CDR3 is 13 amino acids long. CDR1 SGHRS and CDR2 YFSETQ come from the germline V gene.

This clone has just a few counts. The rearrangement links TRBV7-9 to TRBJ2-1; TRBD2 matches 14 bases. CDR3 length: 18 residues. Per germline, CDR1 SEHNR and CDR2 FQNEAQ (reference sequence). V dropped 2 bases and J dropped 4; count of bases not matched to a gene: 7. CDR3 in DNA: TGTGCCAGCAGCTTAAAACTCCGACTAGCGGGAGGGTACAATGAGCAGTTCTTC. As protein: CASSLKLRLAGGYNEQFF.

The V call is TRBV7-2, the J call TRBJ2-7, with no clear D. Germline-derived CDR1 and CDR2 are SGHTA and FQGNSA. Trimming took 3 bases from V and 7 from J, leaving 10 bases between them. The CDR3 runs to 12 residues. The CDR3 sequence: CASSFPTREQYF. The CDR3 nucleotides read TGTGCCAGCAGCTTTCCTACGAGGGAGCAGTACTTC.

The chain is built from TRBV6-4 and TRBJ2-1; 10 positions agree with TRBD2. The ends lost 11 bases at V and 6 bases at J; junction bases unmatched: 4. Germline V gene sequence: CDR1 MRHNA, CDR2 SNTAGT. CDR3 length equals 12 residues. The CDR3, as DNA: TGTGCCGCCGGGACTAGCGTCAATGAGCAGTTCTTC. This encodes CAAGTSVNEQFF.

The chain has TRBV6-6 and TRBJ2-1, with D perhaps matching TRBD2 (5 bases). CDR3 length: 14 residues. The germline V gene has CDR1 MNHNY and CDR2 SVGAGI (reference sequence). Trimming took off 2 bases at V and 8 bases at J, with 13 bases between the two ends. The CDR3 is CASSYSEGRDEQFF. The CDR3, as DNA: TGTGCCAGCAGTTACAGTGAGGGTAGGGATGAGCAGTTCTTC.

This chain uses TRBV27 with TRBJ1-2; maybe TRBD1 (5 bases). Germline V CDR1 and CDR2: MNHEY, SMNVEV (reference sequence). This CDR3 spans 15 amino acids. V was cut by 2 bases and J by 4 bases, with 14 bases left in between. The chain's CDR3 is CASSLNVFQGYGYTF. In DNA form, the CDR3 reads TGTGCCAGCAGTTTAAACGTATTTCAGGGCTATGGCTACACCTTC.

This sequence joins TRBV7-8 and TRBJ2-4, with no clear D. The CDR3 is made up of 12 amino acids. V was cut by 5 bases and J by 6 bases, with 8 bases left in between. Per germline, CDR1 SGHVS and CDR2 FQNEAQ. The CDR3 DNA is TGTGCCAGCAGCCCCCGAGTAAACATTCAGTACTTC. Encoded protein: CASSPRVNIQYF.

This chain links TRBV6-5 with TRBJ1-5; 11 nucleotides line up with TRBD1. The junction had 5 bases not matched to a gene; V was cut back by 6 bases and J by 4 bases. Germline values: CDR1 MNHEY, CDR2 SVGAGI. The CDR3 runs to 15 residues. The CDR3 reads CASSRGQGGNQPQHF. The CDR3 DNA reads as TGTGCCAGCAGCCGGGGACAGGGGGGAAATCAGCCCCAGCATTTT.